A selection of T cell receptor beta chains follows, all from one sample in a study of blood T cell repertoires in COVID-19. Profiled with immunoSEQ multiplex PCR; TCRdb holds only in-frame clones, not every one. This table has about 210,000 clones, around 83% appearing once. Sequencing used peripheral blood. Receptors were obtained from a woman in her forties or fifties with acute or convalescent COVID-19. The CDR3 runs from the conserved cysteine through the conserved F or W. The D gene is left open where the match is weak. Size values are once, few and many counts, or a class for expanded clones, and some rows have none.

d_gene	v_gene	j_gene	abundance	CDR3aa	CDR3nt
TRBD2	TRBV6-5	TRBJ2-3	-	CASSGGPFTDTQYF	TGTGCCAGCTCGGGGGGGCCGTTTACAGATACGCAGTATTTT
TRBD2	TRBV20-1	TRBJ2-5	-	CSASALAGGLQETQYF	TGCAGTGCTAGTGCACTAGCGGGAGGACTCCAAGAGACCCAGTACTTC
-	TRBV19	TRBJ2-5	-	CASSRKRTAQGGETQYF	TGTGCCAGTAGTAGGAAAAGGACAGCCCAGGGTGGGGAGACCCAGTACTTC
-	TRBV20-1	TRBJ2-2	few	CSASFGSAGWGTGELFF	TGCAGTGCTAGTTTCGGGTCTGCGGGGTGGGGCACCGGGGAGCTGTTTTTT
-	TRBV12-5	TRBJ2-3	-	CASGPSSAADTQYF	TGTGCTAGTGGGCCTAGTTCGGCGGCAGATACGCAGTATTTT
-	TRBV2	TRBJ2-4	-	CASSERGGRTKNIQYF	TGTGCCAGCAGTGAAAGGGGAGGAAGGACCAAAAACATTCAGTACTTC
TRBD2	TRBV30	TRBJ2-1	-	CAIPGLAGVGNEQFF	TGTGCCATTCCTGGTCTAGCGGGAGTAGGCAATGAGCAGTTCTTC
-	TRBV21-1	TRBJ2-7	-	CASSTERGRFDYWVEQYF	TGTGCCAGCAGCACAGAGAGGGGGCGGTTTGATTACTGGGTTGAGCAGTACTTC
-	TRBV12-5	TRBJ2-1	-	CASGLGHNNEQFF	TGTGCTAGTGGTTTGGGGCACAACAATGAGCAGTTCTTC
TRBD1	TRBV6-5	TRBJ1-2	-	CASSSLDRNYGYTF	TGTGCCAGCAGTTCACTGGACAGGAACTATGGCTACACCTTC
TRBD2	TRBV9	TRBJ2-1	-	CASSESGSDEQFF	TGTGCCAGCAGTGAAAGCGGGAGCGATGAGCAGTTCTTC
TRBD1	TRBV5-1	TRBJ1-2	-	CASSVPGQTYGYTF	TGCGCCAGCAGCGTTCCGGGACAGACGTATGGCTACACCTTC
TRBD1	TRBV7-8	TRBJ2-5	-	CASTDRSKEETQYF	TGTGCCTCAACGGACAGGTCGAAGGAAGAGACCCAGTACTTC
TRBD1	TRBV4-2	TRBJ2-1	-	CASSPTRGLRYNEQFF	TGTGCCAGCAGCCCCACAAGGGGGCTAAGGTACAATGAGCAGTTCTTC
TRBD2	TRBV6-1	TRBJ2-1	-	CASSEQPGLAFYNEQFF	TGTGCCAGCAGTGAACAACCGGGACTAGCGTTCTACAATGAGCAGTTCTTC
TRBD2	TRBV7-2	TRBJ2-1	few	CASSMGGSTDNEQFF	TGTGCCAGCAGCATGGGCGGGAGTACCGACAATGAGCAGTTCTTC
-	TRBV9	TRBJ2-1	-	CASSVRAATGSYNEQFF	TGTGCCAGCAGCGTAAGAGCGGCCACGGGCTCCTACAATGAGCAGTTCTTC
-	TRBV5-4	TRBJ2-1	-	CASSSLISDYNEQFF	TGTGCCAGCAGCTCCCTGATTAGTGATTACAATGAGCAGTTCTTC